The rows below give T cell receptor beta chains drawn from one sample of a study of radiation and T cells in renal cell carcinoma. TCRdb's table, derived via immunoSEQ multiplex PCR, lists solely in-frame clones and lacks some. The profile covers more than 140,000 clones, with roughly 83% appearing a single time and roughly 25% taken by the ten largest. Specimen: blood, collected from a patient whose treatment included radiotherapy and nephrectomy. All receptors come from a woman aged 50 to 60 with renal cell carcinoma. Both conserved end residues are part of each CDR3. D genes are given only for firm matches. For some rows the clone size is stated as once, few or many, or as a class when expanded; others skip it.

v_call: TRBV7-9; j_call: TRBJ2-7; d_call: .; clone_size: .; cdr3_nt: TGTGCCAGCAGCAGGAGAGAGGAAACCTACGAGCAGTACTTC; cdr3_aa: CASSRREETYEQYF
v_call: TRBV7-2; j_call: TRBJ1-1; d_call: TRBD1; clone_size: .; cdr3_nt: TGTGCCAGCAGCATGAACAGGGGCCGGACTGAAGCTTTCTTT; cdr3_aa: CASSMNRGRTEAFF
v_call: TRBV6-6; j_call: TRBJ1-6; d_call: .; clone_size: .; cdr3_nt: TGTGCCAGCAGCCCCTTTGGCGGATCACCCCTCCACTTT; cdr3_aa: CASSPFGGSPLHF
v_call: TRBV6-5; j_call: TRBJ2-7; d_call: .; clone_size: once; cdr3_nt: TGTGCCAGCAGATTACGGACGGGAAGATCCTACGAGCAGTACTTC; cdr3_aa: CASRLRTGRSYEQYF
v_call: TRBV2; j_call: TRBJ2-7; d_call: .; clone_size: once; cdr3_nt: TGTGCCAGCAGGGGTCAGGTGAACTCCTACGAGCAGTACTTC; cdr3_aa: CASRGQVNSYEQYF
v_call: TRBV7-9; j_call: TRBJ2-2; d_call: .; clone_size: few; cdr3_nt: TGTGCCAGCAGCTTAGTAGCCACCGGGGAGCTGTTTTTT; cdr3_aa: CASSLVATGELFF
v_call: TRBV6-6; j_call: TRBJ2-7; d_call: .; clone_size: .; cdr3_nt: TGTGCCAGCCGAGGTGGGAACGGCGAGCAGTACTTC; cdr3_aa: CASRGGNGEQYF
v_call: TRBV5-5; j_call: TRBJ2-2; d_call: TRBD2; clone_size: .; cdr3_nt: TGTGCCAGCAGCTTGTTTAGCGGGACGAACACCGGGGAGCTGTTTTTT; cdr3_aa: CASSLFSGTNTGELFF
v_call: TRBV5-6; j_call: TRBJ2-2; d_call: .; clone_size: few; cdr3_nt: TGTGCCAGCAGCTTTGGTGCCGGGGAGCTGTTTTTT; cdr3_aa: CASSFGAGELFF
v_call: TRBV9; j_call: TRBJ2-1; d_call: .; clone_size: .; cdr3_nt: TGTGCCAGCAGCGTAGGGACTCAACTTTACAATGAGCAGTTCTTC; cdr3_aa: CASSVGTQLYNEQFF
v_call: TRBV20-1; j_call: TRBJ1-2; d_call: .; clone_size: .; cdr3_nt: TGCAGTGCTAGTAGGTCCTATGGCTACACCTTC; cdr3_aa: CSASRSYGYTF
v_call: TRBV7-2; j_call: TRBJ1-1; d_call: TRBD1; clone_size: .; cdr3_nt: TGTGCCAGCAGCGGACAGGGGTGGGAAGCTTTCTTT; cdr3_aa: CASSGQGWEAFF
v_call: TRBV10-3; j_call: TRBJ2-7; d_call: .; clone_size: .; cdr3_nt: TGTGCCATCAGTGAGCGGCAGGGAACATACGAGCAGTACTTC; cdr3_aa: CAISERQGTYEQYF
v_call: TRBV5-6; j_call: TRBJ1-2; d_call: .; clone_size: .; cdr3_nt: TGTGCCAGCAGCTTGCCCGCCGACTATGGCTACACCTTC; cdr3_aa: CASSLPADYGYTF
v_call: TRBV5-6; j_call: TRBJ1-3; d_call: .; clone_size: once; cdr3_nt: TGTGCCAGCAGCCCCGGATTGGGCTCTGGAAACACCATATATTTT; cdr3_aa: CASSPGLGSGNTIYF
v_call: TRBV5-6; j_call: TRBJ2-3; d_call: TRBD2; clone_size: .; cdr3_nt: TGTGCCAGCAGCGTAACTAGCGGGAGAGGAGATACGCAGTATTTT; cdr3_aa: CASSVTSGRGDTQYF
v_call: TRBV7-9; j_call: TRBJ1-1; d_call: .; clone_size: .; cdr3_nt: TGTGCCAGCAGCCCTGTGGCAGGGGTTGTGGGGACTGAAGCTTTCTTT; cdr3_aa: CASSPVAGVVGTEAFF
v_call: TRBV4-3; j_call: TRBJ1-2; d_call: .; clone_size: .; cdr3_nt: TGCGCCAGCAGCCCCCAGTACCAGGGACGGCCGAGGGGCTACACCTTC; cdr3_aa: CASSPQYQGRPRGYTF
v_call: TRBV11-2; j_call: TRBJ2-7; d_call: .; clone_size: once; cdr3_nt: TGTGCCAGCAGCTCCGGGGGTGGCGAGCAGTACTTC; cdr3_aa: CASSSGGGEQYF
v_call: TRBV29-1; j_call: TRBJ1-2; d_call: .; clone_size: .; cdr3_nt: TGCAGCGTCGCTACAGGATTAGCTAACTATGGCTACACCTTC; cdr3_aa: CSVATGLANYGYTF
v_call: TRBV9; j_call: TRBJ2-6; d_call: TRBD1; clone_size: .; cdr3_nt: TGTGCCAGCAGCGCATCACAGGGGATCCCGACTTTC; cdr3_aa: CASSASQGIPTF
v_call: TRBV7-9; j_call: TRBJ1-5; d_call: .; clone_size: .; cdr3_nt: TGTGCCAGCGGACGAGGGTCTGGTCAGCCCCAGCATTTT; cdr3_aa: CASGRGSGQPQHF
v_call: TRBV4-3; j_call: TRBJ2-2; d_call: TRBD1; clone_size: .; cdr3_nt: TGCGCCAGCAGCCAAGATTTAGGGGGCGGTTACGGGGAGCTGTTTTTT; cdr3_aa: CASSQDLGGGYGELFF
v_call: TRBV5-1; j_call: TRBJ1-1; d_call: .; clone_size: .; cdr3_nt: TGCGCCAGCAGCTTAGGGGTTCTCACTGAAGCTTTCTTT; cdr3_aa: CASSLGVLTEAFF
v_call: TRBV30; j_call: TRBJ1-2; d_call: TRBD1; clone_size: .; cdr3_nt: TGTGCCTGGACCCAGGACAGGGAGGACTATGGCTACACCTTC; cdr3_aa: CAWTQDREDYGYTF
v_call: TRBV28; j_call: TRBJ2-7; d_call: .; clone_size: .; cdr3_nt: TGTGCCAGCAGCTCCGGGTCCTGGGTCTACGAGCAGTACTTC; cdr3_aa: CASSSGSWVYEQYF
v_call: TRBV5-4; j_call: TRBJ2-7; d_call: .; clone_size: .; cdr3_nt: TGTGCCAGCAGCGGACCTGAGAGGGCTCGCGAGCAGTACTTC; cdr3_aa: CASSGPERAREQYF
v_call: TRBV5-1; j_call: TRBJ2-7; d_call: TRBD1; clone_size: once; cdr3_nt: TGCGCCAGCAGCTTGGTCCCGGGACAGGGATACGAGCAGTACTTC; cdr3_aa: CASSLVPGQGYEQYF
v_call: TRBV7-2; j_call: TRBJ1-6; d_call: TRBD1; clone_size: .; cdr3_nt: TGTGCCAGCAGCTTAGTCATCCGGACAGGGTATTCACCCCTCCACTTT; cdr3_aa: CASSLVIRTGYSPLHF
v_call: TRBV5-1; j_call: TRBJ1-2; d_call: TRBD1; clone_size: .; cdr3_nt: TGCGCCAGCAGCGAAGGGACAGGGCTTACTTATGGCTACACCTTC; cdr3_aa: CASSEGTGLTYGYTF
v_call: TRBV7-2; j_call: TRBJ2-1; d_call: .; clone_size: many; cdr3_nt: TGTGCCAGCAGCTCGGCAAACAATGAGCAGTTCTTC; cdr3_aa: CASSSANNEQFF
v_call: TRBV25-1; j_call: TRBJ2-7; d_call: TRBD2; clone_size: .; cdr3_nt: TGTGCCAGCAGCGGAGGCCTAGCGGGATACTACGAGCAGTACTTC; cdr3_aa: CASSGGLAGYYEQYF
v_call: TRBV5-1; j_call: TRBJ2-7; d_call: TRBD1; clone_size: once; cdr3_nt: TGCGCCAGCAGCTTGGTTAAAGGACAGGAATCCTACGAGCAGTACTTC; cdr3_aa: CASSLVKGQESYEQYF
v_call: TRBV18; j_call: TRBJ2-3; d_call: .; clone_size: .; cdr3_nt: TGTGCCAGCTCCCCTGGACGGCCAGATACGCAGTATTTT; cdr3_aa: CASSPGRPDTQYF
v_call: TRBV10-3; j_call: TRBJ1-1; d_call: .; clone_size: .; cdr3_nt: TGTGCCATCAGTTATACGATACTAGACAGAAGGAACACTGAAGCTTTCTTT; cdr3_aa: CAISYTILDRRNTEAFF
v_call: TRBV6-5; j_call: TRBJ1-1; d_call: .; clone_size: .; cdr3_nt: TGTGCCAGCAGTCTACTAGCGGGGGCTGAAGCTTTCTTT; cdr3_aa: CASSLLAGAEAFF
v_call: TRBV10-1; j_call: TRBJ2-7; d_call: .; clone_size: .; cdr3_nt: TGCGCCAGCAGTGAGTCGAGGGTCGGCCGGCAGTACTTC; cdr3_aa: CASSESRVGRQYF
v_call: TRBV15; j_call: TRBJ1-4; d_call: .; clone_size: .; cdr3_nt: TGTGCCACCAGCGGGCACAGGGCGGCTAATGAAAAACTGTTTTTT; cdr3_aa: CATSGHRAANEKLFF
v_call: TRBV7-2; j_call: TRBJ1-6; d_call: .; clone_size: .; cdr3_nt: TGTGCCAGCATGACGAATAATTCACCCCTCCACTTT; cdr3_aa: CASMTNNSPLHF
v_call: TRBV5-1; j_call: TRBJ2-3; d_call: .; clone_size: .; cdr3_nt: TGCGCCAGCAGCTTGGGGCCTTCTGCGACTACGCAGTATTTT; cdr3_aa: CASSLGPSATTQYF
v_call: TRBV30; j_call: TRBJ1-5; d_call: .; clone_size: .; cdr3_nt: TGTGCCTGGAGTAGGCAGGGAAAAACGTCCCAGCATTTT; cdr3_aa: CAWSRQGKTSQHF
v_call: TRBV27; j_call: TRBJ2-7; d_call: .; clone_size: .; cdr3_nt: TGTGCCAGCACCCTAATTCGGGGTATGGGTCCCTACGAGCAGTACTTC; cdr3_aa: CASTLIRGMGPYEQYF
v_call: TRBV6-1; j_call: TRBJ1-1; d_call: .; clone_size: .; cdr3_nt: TGTGCCAGCAGAAATAGCAACACTGAAGCTTTCTTT; cdr3_aa: CASRNSNTEAFF
v_call: TRBV5-1; j_call: TRBJ2-1; d_call: TRBD2; clone_size: .; cdr3_nt: TGCGCCAGCAGCTTGGAACTAGCGGGCAATGAGCAGTTCTTC; cdr3_aa: CASSLELAGNEQFF
v_call: TRBV20-1; j_call: TRBJ1-3; d_call: .; clone_size: .; cdr3_nt: TGCAGTGCTAGAGGAGGAAACACCATATATTTT; cdr3_aa: CSARGGNTIYF
v_call: TRBV2; j_call: TRBJ2-3; d_call: .; clone_size: .; cdr3_nt: TGTGCCAGCAGCGATTACGGACGGACTAGCACAGATACGCAGTATTTT; cdr3_aa: CASSDYGRTSTDTQYF
v_call: TRBV2; j_call: TRBJ2-7; d_call: .; clone_size: .; cdr3_nt: TGTGCCAGCAACGACGGGGGACGTTGGGAGCAGTACTTC; cdr3_aa: CASNDGGRWEQYF
v_call: TRBV9; j_call: TRBJ1-6; d_call: .; clone_size: .; cdr3_nt: TGTGCCAGCAGCGTCGGAGTCGGCTCCTATAATTCACCCCTCCACTTT; cdr3_aa: CASSVGVGSYNSPLHF
v_call: TRBV4-1; j_call: TRBJ2-2; d_call: .; clone_size: .; cdr3_nt: TGCGCCAGCAGCCTCCGGGGCACCGGGGAGCTGTTTTTT; cdr3_aa: CASSLRGTGELFF
v_call: TRBV9; j_call: TRBJ2-5; d_call: .; clone_size: .; cdr3_nt: TGTGCCAGCAGCGTAGGAGGGCAAGAGACCCAGTACTTC; cdr3_aa: CASSVGGQETQYF